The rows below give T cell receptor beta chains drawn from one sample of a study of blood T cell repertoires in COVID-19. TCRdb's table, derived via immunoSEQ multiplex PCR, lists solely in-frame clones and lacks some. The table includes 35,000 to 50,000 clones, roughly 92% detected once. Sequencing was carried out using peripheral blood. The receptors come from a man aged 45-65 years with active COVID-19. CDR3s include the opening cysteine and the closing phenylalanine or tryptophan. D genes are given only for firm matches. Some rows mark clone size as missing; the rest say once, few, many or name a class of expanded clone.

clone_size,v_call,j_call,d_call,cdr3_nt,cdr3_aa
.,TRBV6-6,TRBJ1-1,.,TGTGCCAGCAGTTACGGGGGGGGGACAGAAGCTTTCTTT,CASSYGGGTEAFF
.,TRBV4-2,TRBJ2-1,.,TGTGCCAGCAGCCGCCCCTCCGGCTACAATGAGCAGTTCTTC,CASSRPSGYNEQFF
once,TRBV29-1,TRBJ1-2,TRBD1,TGCAGCGTTGAGACAGGGGGGTTTGTCTATGGCTACACCTTC,CSVETGGFVYGYTF
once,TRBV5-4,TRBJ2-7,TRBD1,TGTGCCAGCAGCAGACGGACAGGTTACGAGCAGTACTTC,CASSRRTGYEQYF
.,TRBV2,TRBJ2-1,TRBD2,TGTGCCAGCAGTGAACCTAGCGGGGGGTCCTACAATGAGCAGTTCTTC,CASSEPSGGSYNEQFF
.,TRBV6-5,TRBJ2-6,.,TGTGCCAGCTGCGAATCCTGGGCCAACGTCCTGACTTTC,CASCESWANVLTF
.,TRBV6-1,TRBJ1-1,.,TGTGCCAGCAGTGAAAATGCCGGGGAGGACACTGAAGCTTTCTTT,CASSENAGEDTEAFF
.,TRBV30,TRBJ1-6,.,TGTGCCTGGAACAGGGAAAATTCACCCCTCCACTTT,CAWNRENSPLHF
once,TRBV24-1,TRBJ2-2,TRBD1,TGTGCCACCAGTGATTATTCGGGACAGGGGGAAAATAGGGAGCTGTTTTTT,CATSDYSGQGENRELFF
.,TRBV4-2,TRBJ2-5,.,TGTGCCAGCAGCCAAGGGGACTGGCAAGAGACCCAGTACTTC,CASSQGDWQETQYF
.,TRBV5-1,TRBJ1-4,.,TGCGCCAGCAGCTTGGACAGCCATAATGAAAAACTGTTTTTT,CASSLDSHNEKLFF
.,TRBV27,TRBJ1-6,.,TGTGCCAGCAGAGTCCAACAAAACTCACCCCTCCACTTT,CASRVQQNSPLHF
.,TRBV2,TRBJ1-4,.,TGTGCCAGCAGTGCCGAACAGGTTAGAGGTGAAAAACTGTTTTTT,CASSAEQVRGEKLFF
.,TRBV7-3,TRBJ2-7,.,TGTGCCAGCAGCTACGTCCGGGACTCCGAGCAGTACTTC,CASSYVRDSEQYF
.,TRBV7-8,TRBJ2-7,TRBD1,TGTGCCAGCAGCCCCACTATAAACAGACAGGGGACCTACGAGCAGTACTTC,CASSPTINRQGTYEQYF
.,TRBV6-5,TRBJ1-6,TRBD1,TGTGCCAGCAGACGAACTACAGGGGCGCCCCTCCACTTT,CASRRTTGAPLHF
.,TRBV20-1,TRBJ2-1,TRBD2,TGCAGTGCTAGTAAGGCCTCGGGACTAGAGGGGGATGAGCAGTTCTTC,CSASKASGLEGDEQFF
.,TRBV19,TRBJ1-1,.,TGTGCCAGTAGTATGGATACAGGGTCCTACACTGAAGCTTTCTTT,CASSMDTGSYTEAFF
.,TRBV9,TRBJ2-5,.,TGTGCCAGCAGCCTAACCCCCCAAGAGACCCAGTACTTC,CASSLTPQETQYF
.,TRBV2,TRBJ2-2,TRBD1,TGTGCCAGCACCGGACAGGGGACCGGGGAGCTGTTTTTT,CASTGQGTGELFF